This T cell receptor beta chain derives from a study of blood T cell repertoires in COVID-19. Generated by immunoSEQ multiplex PCR, the TCRdb table keeps only in-frame clones and is missing some. Of some 320,000 clones detected, under 95% appear once; the ten largest clones hold about 2.4%. CDR3 length: 15 amino acids. J gave up 8 bases and V 6 bases, and 10 bases lay outside the gene matches. The V gene's germline CDR1 is KGHSH and CDR2 LQKENI. The V call is TRBV18, the J call TRBJ1-2, with 12 bases identical to TRBD1. Sequenced input: PBMCs or T cells enriched from blood (not recorded which). The clonotype comes from a man aged 60 to 69 who had recovered from COVID-19. The CDR3 loop reads CASSRPGTGGWGYTF. In DNA, the CDR3 is TGTGCCAGCTCCCGTCCCGGGACAGGGGGCTGGGGCTACACCTTC.